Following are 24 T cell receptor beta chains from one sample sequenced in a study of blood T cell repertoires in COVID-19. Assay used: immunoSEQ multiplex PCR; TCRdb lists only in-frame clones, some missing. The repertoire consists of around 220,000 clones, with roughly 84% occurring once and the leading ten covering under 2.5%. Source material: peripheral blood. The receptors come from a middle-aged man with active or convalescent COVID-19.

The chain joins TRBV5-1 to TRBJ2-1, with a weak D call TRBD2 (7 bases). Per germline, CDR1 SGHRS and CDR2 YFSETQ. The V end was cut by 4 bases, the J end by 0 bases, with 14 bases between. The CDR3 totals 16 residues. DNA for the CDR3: TGCGCCAGCAGCCTTCTAGGGGGGGGCTCCTACAATGAGCAGTTCTTC. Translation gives CASSLLGGGSYNEQFF.

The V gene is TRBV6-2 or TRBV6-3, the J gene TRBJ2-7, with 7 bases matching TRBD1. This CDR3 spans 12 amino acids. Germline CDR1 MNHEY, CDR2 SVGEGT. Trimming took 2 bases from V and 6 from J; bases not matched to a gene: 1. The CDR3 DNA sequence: TGTGCCAGCAGTTACCGGACAGGCGAGCAGTACTTC. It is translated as CASSYRTGEQYF.

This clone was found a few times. This chain's CDR3 is CASSVVTLELNTEAFF. Here the CDR3 DNA reads TGTGCCAGCAGCGTAGTAACTTTGGAGTTGAACACTGAAGCTTTCTTT. The chain carries TRBV9 and TRBJ1-1; D unresolved. Germline-derived CDR1 and CDR2 are SGDLS and YYNGEE. V lost 0 bases to trimming and J lost 0 bases, with 12 bases between them. The CDR3 length is 16 residues.

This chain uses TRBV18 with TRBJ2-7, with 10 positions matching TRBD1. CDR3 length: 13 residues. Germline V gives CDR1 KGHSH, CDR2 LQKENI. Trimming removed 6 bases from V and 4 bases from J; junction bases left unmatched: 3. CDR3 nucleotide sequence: TGTGCCAGCTCCTCGGACAGGGGGTACGAGCAGTACTTC. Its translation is CASSSDRGYEQYF.

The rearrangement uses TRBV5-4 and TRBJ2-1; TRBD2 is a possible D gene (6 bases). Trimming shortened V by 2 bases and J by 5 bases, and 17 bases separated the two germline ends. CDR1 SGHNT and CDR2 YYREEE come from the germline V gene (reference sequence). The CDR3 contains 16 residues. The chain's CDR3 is CASSFEALPGDNEQFF. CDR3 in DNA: TGTGCCAGCAGCTTTGAGGCCCTACCGGGAGACAATGAGCAGTTCTTC.

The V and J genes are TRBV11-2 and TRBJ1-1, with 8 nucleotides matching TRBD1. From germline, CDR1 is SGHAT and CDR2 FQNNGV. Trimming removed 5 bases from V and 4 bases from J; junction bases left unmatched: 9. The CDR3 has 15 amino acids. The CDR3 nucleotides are TGTGCCAGCAGCCCAGACAGGGGAGGGAGCACTGAAGCTTTCTTT. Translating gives CASSPDRGGSTEAFF.

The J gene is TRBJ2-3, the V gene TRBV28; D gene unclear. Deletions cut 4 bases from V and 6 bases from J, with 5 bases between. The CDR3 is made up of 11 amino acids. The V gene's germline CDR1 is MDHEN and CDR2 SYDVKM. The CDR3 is CASSWADTQYF. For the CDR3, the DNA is TGTGCCAGCAGTTGGGCGGATACGCAGTATTTT.

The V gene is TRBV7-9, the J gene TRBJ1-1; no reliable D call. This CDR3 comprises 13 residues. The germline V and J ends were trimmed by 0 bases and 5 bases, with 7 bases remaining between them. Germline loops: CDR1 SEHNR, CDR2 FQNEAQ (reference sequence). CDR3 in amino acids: CASSLAEWTEAFF. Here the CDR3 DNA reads TGTGCCAGCAGCTTAGCGGAGTGGACTGAAGCTTTCTTT.

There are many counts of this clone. CDR3 protein: CASSRTGGNYGYTF. As DNA, the CDR3 is TGTGCCAGCAGTCGAACCGGGGGTAACTATGGCTACACCTTC. The J gene is TRBJ1-2, the V gene TRBV6-4, with a possible D match to TRBD1 (5 bases). CDR3 length: 14 residues. V was pared by 5 bases and J by 1 base, with 11 bases between. CDR1 and CDR2 from the germline V gene are MRHNA and SNTAGT.

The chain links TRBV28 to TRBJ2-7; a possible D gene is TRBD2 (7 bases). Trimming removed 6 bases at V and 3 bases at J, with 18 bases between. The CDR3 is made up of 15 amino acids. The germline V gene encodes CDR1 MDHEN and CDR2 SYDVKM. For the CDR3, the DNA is TGTGCCAGCAGAGGGGGGGGGCAGGGCCGCTACGAGCAGTACTTC. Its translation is CASRGGGQGRYEQYF.

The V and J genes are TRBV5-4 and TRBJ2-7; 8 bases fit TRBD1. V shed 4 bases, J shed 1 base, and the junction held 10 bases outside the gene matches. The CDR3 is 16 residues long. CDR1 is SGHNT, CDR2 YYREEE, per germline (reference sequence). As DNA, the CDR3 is TGTGCCAGCAGCCCGGACAGGGTATCCGCTTCCTACGAGCAGTACTTC. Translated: CASSPDRVSASYEQYF. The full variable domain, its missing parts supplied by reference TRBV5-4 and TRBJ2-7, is ETGVTQSPTHLIKTRGQQVTLRCSSQSGHNTVSWYQQALGQGPQFIFQYYREEENGRGNFPPRFSGLQFPNYSSELNVNALELDDSALYLCASSPDRVSASYEQYFGPGTRLTVT.

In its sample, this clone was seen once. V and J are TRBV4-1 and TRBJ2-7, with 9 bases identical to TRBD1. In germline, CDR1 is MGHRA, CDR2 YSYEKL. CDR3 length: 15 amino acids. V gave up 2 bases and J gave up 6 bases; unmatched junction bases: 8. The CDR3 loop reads CASSQSGTGLGEQYF. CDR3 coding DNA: TGCGCCAGCAGCCAATCCGGGACAGGGCTGGGCGAGCAGTACTTC.

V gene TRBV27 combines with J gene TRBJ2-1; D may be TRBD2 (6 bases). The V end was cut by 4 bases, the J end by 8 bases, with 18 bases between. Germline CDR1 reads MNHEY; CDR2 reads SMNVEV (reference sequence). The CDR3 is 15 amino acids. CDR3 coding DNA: TGTGCCAGCAGTTCACCGGGACTCTGGGAGCATGAGCAGTTCTTC. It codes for CASSSPGLWEHEQFF.

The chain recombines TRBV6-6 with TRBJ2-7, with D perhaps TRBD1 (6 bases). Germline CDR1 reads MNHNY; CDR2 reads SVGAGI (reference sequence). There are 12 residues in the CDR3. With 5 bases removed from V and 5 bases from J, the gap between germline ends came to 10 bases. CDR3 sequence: CASSPDRDEQYF. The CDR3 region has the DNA TGTGCCAGCAGTCCGGACAGAGACGAGCAGTACTTC.

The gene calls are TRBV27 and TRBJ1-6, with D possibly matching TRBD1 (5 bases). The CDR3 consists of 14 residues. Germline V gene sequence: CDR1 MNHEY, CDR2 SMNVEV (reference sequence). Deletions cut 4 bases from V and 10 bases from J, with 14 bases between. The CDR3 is CASSSRGRVSPLHF. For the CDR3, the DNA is TGTGCCAGCAGTTCCCGCGGCAGGGTCTCACCCCTCCACTTT.

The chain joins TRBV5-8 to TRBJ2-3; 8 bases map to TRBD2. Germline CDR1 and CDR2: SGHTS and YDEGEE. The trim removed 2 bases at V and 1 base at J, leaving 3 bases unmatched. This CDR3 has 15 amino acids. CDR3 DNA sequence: TGTGCCAGCAGCTTTGGTAGCGGGGGCACAGATACGCAGTATTTT. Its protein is CASSFGSGGTDTQYF.

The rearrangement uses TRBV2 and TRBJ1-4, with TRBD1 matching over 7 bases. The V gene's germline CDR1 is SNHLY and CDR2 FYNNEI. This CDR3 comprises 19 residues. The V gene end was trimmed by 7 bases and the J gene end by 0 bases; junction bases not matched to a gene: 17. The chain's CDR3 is CASNNELGGEAPTNEKLFF. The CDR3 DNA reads TGTGCCAGCAATAATGAACTAGGGGGCGAGGCGCCAACTAATGAAAAACTGTTTTTT.

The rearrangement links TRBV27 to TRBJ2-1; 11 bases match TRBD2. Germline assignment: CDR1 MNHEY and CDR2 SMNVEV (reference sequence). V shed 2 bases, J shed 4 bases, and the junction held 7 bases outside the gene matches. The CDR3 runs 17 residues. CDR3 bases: TGTGCCAGCAGTTTAGGTCTAGCGGGAGGTCCGTACAATGAGCAGTTCTTC. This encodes CASSLGLAGGPYNEQFF.

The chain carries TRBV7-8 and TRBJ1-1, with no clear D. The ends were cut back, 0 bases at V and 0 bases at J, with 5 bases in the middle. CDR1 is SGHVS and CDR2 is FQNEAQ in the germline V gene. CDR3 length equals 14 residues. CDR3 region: CASSLASMNTEAFF. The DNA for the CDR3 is TGTGCCAGCAGCTTAGCAAGCATGAACACTGAAGCTTTCTTT.

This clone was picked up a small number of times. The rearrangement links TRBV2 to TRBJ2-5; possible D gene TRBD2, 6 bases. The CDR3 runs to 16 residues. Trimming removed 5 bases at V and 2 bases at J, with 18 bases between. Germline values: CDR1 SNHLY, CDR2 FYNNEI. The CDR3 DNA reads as TGTGCCAGCAGTTACGACGGGACTGGGGGACAAGAGACCCAGTACTTC. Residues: CASSYDGTGGQETQYF.

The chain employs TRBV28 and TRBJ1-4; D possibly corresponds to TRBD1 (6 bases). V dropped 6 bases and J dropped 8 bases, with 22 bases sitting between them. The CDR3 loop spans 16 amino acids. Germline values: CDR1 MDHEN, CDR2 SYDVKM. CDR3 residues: CASSPPQGMGEEKLFF. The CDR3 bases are TGTGCCAGCAGCCCGCCCCAGGGGATGGGGGAAGAAAAACTGTTTTTT.

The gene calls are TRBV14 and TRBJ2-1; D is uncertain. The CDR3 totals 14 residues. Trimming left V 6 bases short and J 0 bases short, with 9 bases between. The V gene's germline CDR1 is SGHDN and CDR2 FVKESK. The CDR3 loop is CASSWRDSYNEQFF. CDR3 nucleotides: TGTGCCAGCAGTTGGAGAGACTCCTACAATGAGCAGTTCTTC.

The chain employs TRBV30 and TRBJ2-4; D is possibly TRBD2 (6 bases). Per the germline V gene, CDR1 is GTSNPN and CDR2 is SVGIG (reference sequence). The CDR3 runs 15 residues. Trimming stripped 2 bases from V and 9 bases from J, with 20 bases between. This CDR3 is CAWSYVGGVGSIQYF. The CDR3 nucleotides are TGTGCCTGGAGTTACGTCGGGGGAGTAGGCAGCATTCAGTACTTC.

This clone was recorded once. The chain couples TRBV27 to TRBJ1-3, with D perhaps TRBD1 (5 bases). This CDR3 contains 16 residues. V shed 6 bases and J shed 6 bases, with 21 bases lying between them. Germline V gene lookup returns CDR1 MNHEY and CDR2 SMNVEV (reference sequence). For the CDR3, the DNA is TGTGCCAGCAGCTACTCAGGGCTTACTCTGGAAAACACCATATATTTT. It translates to CASSYSGLTLENTIYF.